The clone carrying this TCR beta chain was seen a few times. This sample stems from a study of T-cell reconstitution after alpha-beta-depleted transplantation in children. Unique molecular identifiers were used in preparing the TCRbeta library. In TCRdb, the PCR reads were re-called with MiXCR into one record per CDR3 protein. The profile shows 75,000 to 100,000 distinct CDR3 sequences, roughly 7.7% of them singletons. Germline CDR1 is DFQATT and CDR2 is SNEGSKA (reference sequence). The CDR3 length is 13 residues. The trim removed 6 bases at V and 8 bases at J, leaving 11 bases unmatched. The receptor was isolated from a human donor who donated a stem cell graft to a child with congenital amegakaryocytic thrombocytopenia. The chain recombines TRBV20-1 with TRBJ1-2; 8 bases are a match to TRBD1. Here the sequenced sample was PBMCs from the stem cell graft donor, taken from the stem cell graft. CDR3 loop: CSALAGGAWGYTF. The CDR3 coding sequence is TGCAGTGCCCTTGCAGGGGGCGCGTGGGGCTACACCTTC.